Detailed here is one T cell receptor (beta chain). It has no known antigen specificity. Base-call qualities are not available, and no considerably larger clone is one nucleotide away. This sample's time point label indicates: about 28 days (+/-7) after the second vaccine dose. Because spike-specific TCR depth and breadth did not differ between the two schedules, AZD1222 recipients who got a second dose at roughly 4 weeks were pooled with those who got a second dose at roughly 12 weeks. Samples from vaccinated people were obtained from the UK trials COV001 and COV002, which included a single-blind randomized controlled phase 2/3 trial of AZD1222 (ChAdOx1 nCoV-19) in healthy adults. Trial participant PBMC samples were collected at day 0 and day 28 after the second dose for TCRbeta chain sequencing. The CDR3 regions of human TCRbeta chains were subjected to immunosequencing. Regarding the original processing steps: Repertoire TCRs were matched against a reference library of SARS-CoV-2-specific TCRs generated with the MIRA antigen-specificity platform. Breadth was defined as the fraction of unique TCRs that were SARS-CoV-2-associated. Depth was defined as the fraction of total T cells that were SARS-CoV-2-associated. Using the MIRA data, each spike-specific TCR was mapped to the spike region that the TCR reacts to and placed in a CD4 or CD8 class. Log10-transformed breadth and depth values were compared by one-way ANOVA with Sidak's multiple comparisons tests. The table comes from immuneACCESS by way of TCRdb, which keeps in-frame sequences with V and J called. Part of the clones is missing from these tables; in studies checked, under half for an unresolved V gene and the rest for unknown reasons. V and J calls plus clone size are reproduced from that table; the DNA served to infer D and trimming. Here the sample has 150,000 to 200,000 clones; 70% to 90% occur a single time. Jointly, the top ten make up approximately 10% of the sample.

This entry is derived from a study of T cell responses to AZD1222 COVID-19 vaccine (dated by TCRdb to about 2021). Notes on the research overall: A total of under 250 trial participants underwent TCR sequencing, of whom under 220 had received two doses of AZD1222 and some 26 had received two doses of the MenACWY control vaccine. Trial participants were enrolled by age into subgroups of 18-55, 56-69 and 70-plus years, and roughly 150, 30 and 60 TCR-sequenced participants, respectively, were included in these subgroups. Broad study findings and their caveats: Spike-specific TCR breadth and depth rose significantly after two AZD1222 doses compared with day 0 and with MenACWY recipients. Conclusions about previously exposed vaccinees are limited because only five to seven AZD1222 recipients were SARS-CoV-2 seropositive at baseline. The vaccine-associated CD4 TCRs covered the entire spike protein, and the dominant responses fell in regions 160-218 and 743-854. Because no day 14 peak-response samples were available, the repertoires could be characterized only after the peak T cell response. Epitopes outside the regions mutated in the B.1.351 and B.1.1.7 variants were reportedly recognized by nearly half of the unique spike-specific TCRs. Most participants were white British and females outnumbered males, and the authors suggested that clonal diversity may have been underestimated. In the small 56-69-year group, the increase in depth fell short of significance, most likely because of low power.

The CDR3 has 13 amino acids, counting the end cysteine and phenylalanine. The CDR3 DNA has 39 bases and is translated from base 1. According to the germline V gene (reference sequence), CDR1 reads GTSNPN and CDR2 reads SVGIG. V was cut back by 6 bases and J by 2 bases, leaving a gap of 13 bases between them. Sequenced here: peripheral blood, sampled 28 days after the second AZD1222 dose. This clonotype was sampled from an adult who received the AZD1222 COVID-19 vaccine. Here the chain combines TRBV30 and TRBJ1-2; confidence is insufficient to name the D gene. This receptor has the CDR3 CACTIQANYGYTF. The nucleotides read TGTGCCTGTACTATCCAGGCGAACTATGGCTACACCTTC. Here the CDR3 is joined to the reference TRBV30 and TRBJ1-2 genes, and the full variable domain is: SQTIHQWPATLVQPVGSPLSLECTVEGTSNPNLYWYRQAAGRGLQLLFYSVGIGQISSEVPQNLSASRPQDRQFILSSKKLLLSDSGFYLCACTIQANYGYTFGSGTRLTVV.